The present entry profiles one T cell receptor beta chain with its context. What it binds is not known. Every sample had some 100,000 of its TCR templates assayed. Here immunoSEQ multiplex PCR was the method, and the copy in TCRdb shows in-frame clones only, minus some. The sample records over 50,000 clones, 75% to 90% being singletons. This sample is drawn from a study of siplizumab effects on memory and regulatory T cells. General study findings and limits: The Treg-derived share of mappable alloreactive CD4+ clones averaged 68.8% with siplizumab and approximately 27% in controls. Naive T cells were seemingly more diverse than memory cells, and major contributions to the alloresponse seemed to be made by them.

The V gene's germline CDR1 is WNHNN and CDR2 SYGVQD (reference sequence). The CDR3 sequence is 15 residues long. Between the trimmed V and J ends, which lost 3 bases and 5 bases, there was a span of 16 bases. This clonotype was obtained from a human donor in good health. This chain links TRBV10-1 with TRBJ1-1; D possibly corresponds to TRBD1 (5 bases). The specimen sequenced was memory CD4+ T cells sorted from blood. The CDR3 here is CASSDGRSRETEAFF. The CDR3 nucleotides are TGCGCCAGCAGTGATGGGCGAAGCAGGGAGACTGAAGCTTTCTTT.